Presented here are 3 T cell receptor beta chains from one specimen sequenced in a study of T cell repertoires in cytomegalovirus infection. One entry per CDR3 protein, called by TCRdb with MiXCR from the reads. The sample lists about 160,000 distinct CDR3 sequences, less than 25% occurring once. These receptors have no identified antigens. The sample was CD8+ T cells from cultured PBMCs, taken from culture after CMV antigen stimulation. The receptor set was obtained from a human donor in good health (CMV status not recorded). Some clones in this sample may be carry-over from other donors' samples.

V usage is TRBV27 and J usage is TRBJ1-2; 10 bases line up with TRBD1. Per the germline V gene, CDR1 is MNHEY and CDR2 is SMNVEV (reference sequence). This CDR3 is 14 amino acids long. The trim removed 2 bases at V and 5 bases at J, leaving 2 bases unmatched. The CDR3 is CASSLRDRGYGYTF. The CDR3 DNA is TGTGCCAGCAGTTTAAGGGACAGGGGATATGGCTACACCTTC.

V and J are TRBV7-2 and TRBJ2-7; 9 nucleotides match TRBD1. The V gene end was trimmed by 5 bases and the J gene end by 7 bases; junction bases not matched to a gene: 6. Germline V gene data show CDR1 as SGHTA and CDR2 as FQGNSA. The CDR3 is 13 residues long. For the CDR3, the DNA is TGTGCCAGCAGCCACGGGACAGGGTGGGAGCAGTACTTC. Its translation is CASSHGTGWEQYF.

The chain carries TRBV27 and TRBJ2-3; tentatively, D is TRBD1 (6 bases). The CDR3 consists of 14 residues. Looked up from germline, CDR1 is MNHEY and CDR2 is SMNVEV (reference sequence). V dropped 3 bases and J dropped 4 bases, with 11 bases sitting between them. This chain's CDR3 is CASSFVGGADTQYF. The DNA for the CDR3 is TGTGCCAGCAGTTTTGTAGGGGGAGCAGATACGCAGTATTTT.